This TCR beta chain is drawn from a study of cytomegalovirus exposure and HLA in healthy donors. Overall study: There were 75 million to 95 million unique TCRs (from HLA-typed donors) in an early data release. Findings and limits, study-wide: There were under 200 TCR beta chains listed as cytomegalovirus-associated. An apparent linkage of common viral pathogens to several of the most significant clusters emerged in a later analysis. Per a prior analysis, the majority of TCR beta V segments were productive roughly 90% or roughly 30% of the time.

The PCR had 60 Vbeta and 13 Jbeta primers. The data were produced by immunoSEQ multiplex PCR, yet TCRdb's version contains in-frame clones alone and is incomplete. The sample records some 120,000 clones, about 84% being singletons. The CDR3 runs to 13 residues. V dropped 7 bases and J dropped 4 bases, with 14 bases sitting between them. Per the germline V gene, CDR1 is SGHTS and CDR2 is YDEGEE. Points on this clone: What it binds is not known.

The sequence came from a man aged 35 to 55 in good health and CMV-seronegative. The sample consisted of PBMCs. The chain has TRBV5-8 and TRBJ1-2; a possible D gene is TRBD1 (5 bases). The CDR3 sequence: CASLMGGTYGYTF. The DNA for the CDR3 is TGTGCCAGCCTGATGGGGGGAACCTATGGCTACACCTTC.